These 18 T cell receptor beta chains were all obtained from the same sample, sequenced in a study of post-analysis software for immune sequencing data. Overall study results and limits: There were about five TRBV segments more frequent in patients than controls, and TRBV5-6, TRBV5-1 and TRBV20-1 were among them.

Incorporated into the TCR beta cDNA libraries were unique molecular identifiers, which served to reduce PCR and sequencing biases. TCRdb independently ran MiXCR on the PCR reads; one entry per CDR3 protein. In the table there are about 430,000 distinct CDR3 sequences, roughly 38% of which are singletons. For these TCRs, the target antigens are not known. The sequenced sample was blood. Every receptor here comes from a girl aged 2-9 years with multiple sclerosis.

This clonotype was counted only a few times. The chain has TRBV4-1 and TRBJ2-7; D remains unclear. Looked up from germline, CDR1 is MGHRA and CDR2 is YSYEKL. There are 14 residues in the CDR3. Trimming cost V 4 bases and J 2 bases, with 12 bases left between them. CDR3 coding DNA: TGCGCCAGCAGCCCGTGGTGGGGTCCCTACGAGCAGTACTTC. It yields the protein CASSPWWGPYEQYF.

The J gene is TRBJ1-4, the V gene TRBV6-6, with 7 bases aligning to TRBD1. V was clipped by 5 bases and J by 8 bases; unmatched bases: 11. The CDR3 is made up of 15 amino acids. Per germline, CDR1 MNHNY and CDR2 SVGAGI (reference sequence). The CDR3 coding sequence is TGTGCCAGCAGTCAGGACCGGAACAGGGGCGAAAAACTGTTTTTT. This gives the protein CASSQDRNRGEKLFF.

The chain couples TRBV5-1 to TRBJ2-1, with 10 bases that match TRBD1. Germline CDR1 is SGHRS and CDR2 is YFSETQ. This CDR3 has 18 amino acids. J gave up 0 bases and V 0 bases, and 6 bases lay outside the gene matches. The CDR3 region is CASSLDGTGASSYNEQFF. In DNA, the CDR3 is TGCGCCAGCAGCTTGGATGGGACAGGGGCTAGCTCCTACAATGAGCAGTTCTTC.

The rearrangement joins TRBV15 to TRBJ2-7; 10 bases line up with TRBD2. The CDR3 has 14 amino acids. With V trimmed by 3 bases and J by 4 bases, 3 bases remained unmatched. Looked up from germline, CDR1 is LNHNV and CDR2 is YYDKDF (reference sequence). The CDR3 sequence: CATSRSSGRYEQYF. The CDR3 nucleotides are TGTGCCACCAGCAGGTCTAGCGGGAGATACGAGCAGTACTTC. Variable domain in full (rest from reference TRBV15 and TRBJ2-7): DAMVIQNPRYQVTQFGKPVTLSCSQTLNHNVMYWYQQKSSQAPKLLFHYYDKDFNNEADTPDNFQSRRPNTSFCFLDIRSPGLGDTAMYLCATSRSSGRYEQYFGPGTRLTVT.

This sequence joins TRBV3-1 and TRBJ2-1; 10 nucleotides align to TRBD2. Germline V gene lookup returns CDR1 LGHDT and CDR2 YNNKEL (reference sequence). V dropped 2 bases and J dropped 5; count of bases not matched to a gene: 3. There are 15 residues in the CDR3. The CDR3 sequence is CASSQLAGEDNEQFF. CDR3 DNA: TGTGCCAGCAGCCAACTAGCGGGGGAGGACAATGAGCAGTTCTTC.

V and J are TRBV9 and TRBJ1-1; possible D gene TRBD1, 5 bases. The germline CDR1 and CDR2 sequences are SGDLS and YYNGEE. V was cut by 6 bases and J by 1 base, with 13 bases left in between. This CDR3 is 14 amino acids long. The CDR3 DNA reads as TGTGCCAGCACCGGAGGGGCCAAGAACACTGAAGCTTTCTTT. It specifies CASTGGAKNTEAFF.

This chain uses TRBV9 with TRBJ2-1; 8 positions agree with TRBD1. The CDR3 length is 14 residues. Trimming cost V 7 bases and J 0 bases; bases outside gene matches: 3. Germline V gene data show CDR1 as SGDLS and CDR2 as YYNGEE. CDR3 DNA sequence: TGTGCCAGCGGCGGACAGGGCTCCTACAATGAGCAGTTCTTC. This translates into CASGGQGSYNEQFF.

The rearrangement uses TRBV28 and TRBJ2-7; D is unclear. Matching the DNA end better, TRBJ2-5 makes the J call doubtful. Germline assignment: CDR1 MDHEN and CDR2 SYDVKM. The CDR3 contains 14 residues. The chain's CDR3 is CASSPYSLVETQYF. CDR3 nucleotides: TGTGCCAGCAGCCCTTATTCGTTGGTGGAGACCCAGTACTTC.

This chain's CDR3 is CASSYSSLAGGRITDTQYF. In DNA form, the CDR3 reads TGTGCCAGCAGTTACTCGTCTCTAGCGGGAGGGAGGATCACAGATACGCAGTATTTT. This chain joins TRBV6-2 or TRBV6-3 and TRBJ2-3, with 12 positions matching TRBD2. The V segment lost 0 bases and the J segment 2 bases; nucleotides outside the gene matches: 9. The length of the CDR3 is 19 residues. Germline loops: CDR1 MNHEY, CDR2 SVGEGT.

The DNA of the CDR3 is TGTGCCAGCAGCTCCGACAGGGGAGAGGGTGCTTTCTTT. Its protein is CASSSDRGEGAFF. The V gene is TRBV7-2, the J gene TRBJ1-1, with 8 bases that match TRBD1. Germline CDR1 and CDR2: SGHTA and FQGNSA. The V and J ends lost 4 bases and 11 bases, in that order; junction bases with no gene match: 9. The CDR3 consists of 13 residues.

This chain joins TRBV20-1 and TRBJ1-4; D remains ambiguous. The CDR3 spans 11 residues. The germline gives CDR1 DFQATT, CDR2 SNEGSKA (reference sequence). Trimming left V 5 bases short and J 4 bases short, with 5 bases between. Here the CDR3 DNA reads TGCAGTGCTGACGATAATGAAAAACTGTTTTTT. It codes for CSADDNEKLFF.

A remark on this clonotype: Germline and junction disagree at one end, which may indicate a read error. The genes are TRBV12-3 or TRBV12-4 and TRBJ2-3, with TRBD2 identical over 7 bases. The CDR3 consists of 14 residues. The CDR3 coding sequence is TGTGCCAGCAGTATTGGACTAGTCACAGATACGGAGTATTTT. Translating it yields CASSIGLVTDTEYF.

This chain uses TRBV6-1 with TRBJ1-5; D is unresolved. Germline V CDR1 and CDR2: MNHNS, SASEGT. The CDR3 totals 15 residues. The ends were cut back, 3 bases at V and 2 bases at J, with 11 bases in the middle. The CDR3, as DNA: TGTGCCAGCAGTGACCGGGCTTGGGGCAATCAGCCCCAGCATTTT. The encoded protein is CASSDRAWGNQPQHF.

The chain has TRBV10-3 and TRBJ2-3; no definite D call. This CDR3 has 12 residues. Germline lookup yields CDR1 ENHRY and CDR2 SYGVKD. The V gene lost 4 bases and the J gene lost 1 base, with 3 bases spanning the gap. The CDR3 bases are TGTGCCATCAGTGCCCGCACAGATACGCAGTATTTT. Amino acid sequence: CAISARTDTQYF.

This clonotype was seen more than once but under ten times. This chain joins TRBV29-1 and TRBJ1-2; D is perhaps TRBD1 (5 bases). Germline V gives CDR1 SQVTM, CDR2 ANQGSEA. The CDR3 sequence is 15 residues long. Trimming took off 0 bases at V and 3 bases at J, with 14 bases between the two ends. DNA of the CDR3: TGCAGCGTTGAAGATCCCGTGGGGGACTACTATGGCTACACCTTC. Its protein product is CSVEDPVGDYYGYTF. Together with reference TRBV29-1 and TRBJ1-2, the CDR3 gives the full variable domain: SAVISQKPSRDICQRGTSLTIQCQVDSQVTMMFWYRQQPGQSLTLIATANQGSEATYESGFVIDKFPISRPNLTFSTLTVSNMSPEDSSIYLCSVEDPVGDYYGYTFGSGTRLTVV.

This chain links TRBV29-1 with TRBJ2-7; possibly TRBD1 or TRBD2 for D (5 bases each). Germline CDR1 is SQVTM and CDR2 is ANQGSEA. The CDR3 has 15 residues. V was pared by 5 bases and J by 5 bases, with 22 bases between. This chain's CDR3 is CSVRDLTEAAHEQYF. The CDR3 DNA is TGCAGCGTTAGGGACCTAACAGAGGCGGCCCACGAGCAGTACTTC.

This clonotype was detected only a few times. CDR3 coding DNA: TGTGCCAGCAGTTTCCCGGGACGGGACTACGAGCAGTACTTC. Residues: CASSFPGRDYEQYF. V gene TRBV28 combines with J gene TRBJ2-7; D is tentatively TRBD1 or TRBD2 (5 bases each). V lost 3 bases and J 3 bases, leaving 12 bases between the germline ends. Germline lookup yields CDR1 MDHEN and CDR2 SYDVKM. The CDR3 spans 14 residues. The whole variable domain, filled in from reference TRBV28 and TRBJ2-7, reads DVKVTQSSRYLVKRTGEKVFLECVQDMDHENMFWYRQDPGLGLRLIYFSYDVKMKEKGDIPEGYSVSREKKERFSLILESASTNQTSMYLCASSFPGRDYEQYFGPGTRLTVT.

The chain combines TRBV5-1 with TRBJ1-5; 10 bases map to TRBD1. Germline V CDR1 and CDR2: SGHRS, YFSETQ. This CDR3 has 14 residues. V lost 4 bases, J lost 7 bases, and 5 bases stayed unmatched. DNA for the CDR3: TGCGCCAGCAGCAAAGGACAGGGGGAACAGCCCCAGCATTTT. Translation gives CASSKGQGEQPQHF.